These 11 T cell receptor beta chains were all obtained from the same sample, sequenced in a study of molecular identifiers for immune sequencing clone quantification. TCRdb passed the PCR reads through MiXCR, listing each CDR3 protein once. Of about 640,000 distinct CDR3 sequences listed, roughly 21% are singletons. The sequencing sample was made of naive CD8+ T cells from blood, with Jurkat cell RNA spiked in. Subset given: FACS-sorted CD8+CD4-CCR7+CD45RA+ naive T cells. These receptor sequences come from a human donor in good health. Some libraries in this study had Jurkat cell RNA spiked in.

In this sample, this clonotype turned up a few times. The V and J genes are TRBV30 and TRBJ2-6, with D tentatively TRBD1 (5 bases). V lost 5 bases and J 0 bases, leaving 8 bases between the germline ends. The CDR3 extends over 14 amino acids. Per the germline V gene, CDR1 is GTSNPN and CDR2 is SVGIG (reference sequence). CDR3 sequence: CAWEGDSGANVLTF. CDR3 DNA: TGTGCCTGGGAAGGGGACTCTGGGGCCAACGTCCTGACTTTC.

This rearrangement joins TRBV6-1 to TRBJ2-5; TRBD2 matches 7 bases. V lost 6 bases and J lost 2; bases outside the gene matches: 12. Germline CDR1 and CDR2: MNHNS and SASEGT. This CDR3 has 16 residues. The CDR3 sequence is CASSDWTSGEQETQYF. In nucleotides, the CDR3 is TGTGCCAGCAGCGACTGGACTAGTGGTGAACAAGAGACCCAGTACTTC.

This chain joins TRBV4-3 and TRBJ2-2; maybe TRBD1 (6 bases). This CDR3 contains 14 residues. V dropped 3 bases and J dropped 7 bases, with 12 bases sitting between them. Germline lookup yields CDR1 LGHNA and CDR2 YSLEER. CDR3 amino acids: CASSHAQGHGELFF. CDR3 bases: TGCGCCAGCAGCCACGCTCAGGGGCACGGGGAGCTGTTTTTT.

This clonotype was seen many times. The chain is built from TRBV2 and TRBJ2-7, with 8 bases that match TRBD1. The CDR3 contains 15 residues. Germline-derived CDR1 and CDR2 are SNHLY and FYNNEI. After removal of 4 bases from V and 4 bases from J, the junction contained 9 bases not matched to a gene. The CDR3 nucleotides read TGTGCCAGCAGTGCTGCCCCGGGACAGGTATACGAGCAGTACTTC. As protein: CASSAAPGQVYEQYF.

This clonotype was observed at least ten times. This rearrangement joins TRBV12-3 or TRBV12-4 to TRBJ1-1; D gene ambiguous. The V gene lost 3 bases and the J gene lost 6 bases, with 11 bases spanning the gap. CDR3 length equals 13 residues. The CDR3 coding sequence is TGTGCCAGCAGTTTCTTCGTCCAGGCTGAAGCTTTCTTT. It codes for CASSFFVQAEAFF.

About this clonotype itself: A much larger clone differs from this one at a single base, so this may be a read error. This rearrangement joins TRBV5-4 to TRBJ1-1; 7 nucleotides align to TRBD1. Trimming at V came to 4 bases and at J to 10 bases, leaving 10 bases not matched to a gene. The CDR3 runs 13 residues. The germline V gene encodes CDR1 SGHNT and CDR2 YYREEE (reference sequence). CDR3 DNA: TGTGCCAGCAGCGGGACAGCCGGCTCTGCAGCTTTCTTT. The encoded protein is CASSGTAGSAAFF.

This clonotype appeared many times. The chain links TRBV7-9 to TRBJ2-3; D is ambiguous. The CDR3 has 14 residues. CDR1 and CDR2 from the germline V gene are SEHNR and FQNEAQ (reference sequence). The V end lost 1 base, the J end lost 2 bases, and 7 bases lay between the germline ends. As DNA, the CDR3 is TGTGCCAGCAGCTTAGACAGCTACACAGATACGCAGTATTTT. Its translation: CASSLDSYTDTQYF. Together with reference TRBV7-9 and TRBJ2-3, the CDR3 gives the full variable domain: DTGVSQNPRHKITKRGQNVTFRCDPISEHNRLYWYRQTLGQGPEFLTYFQNEAQLEKSRLLSDRFSAERPKGSFSTLEIQRTEQGDSAMYLCASSLDSYTDTQYFGPGTRLTVL.

Ten or more counts support this clonotype. This chain connects TRBV2 to TRBJ2-7, with D uncertain. This CDR3 contains 15 residues. Deletions cut 0 bases from V and 3 bases from J, with 12 bases between. CDR1 and CDR2 (germline): SNHLY, FYNNEI. CDR3: CASSEAFGALYEQYF. Written as DNA, the CDR3 is TGTGCCAGCAGTGAAGCGTTTGGTGCCCTCTACGAGCAGTACTTC.

Remarks on this clonotype: A much larger clone is a single base away; this may be a read error. The CDR3 sequence: CASSRDDLNAEAFF. Written as DNA, the CDR3 is TGTGCCAGCAGTCGGGACGACCTGAACGCTGAAGCTTTCTTT. The chain employs TRBV28 and TRBJ1-1; D might be TRBD1 (5 bases). CDR3 size: 14 residues. Germline V gene data show CDR1 as MDHEN and CDR2 as SYDVKM.

This clonotype was detected a few times. The chain joins TRBV7-9 to TRBJ2-2; D is perhaps TRBD1 (6 bases). Germline CDR1 reads SEHNR; CDR2 reads FQNEAQ (reference sequence). The ends were cut back, 1 base at V and 0 bases at J, with 12 bases in the middle. The CDR3 sequence is 17 residues long. CDR3 sequence (DNA): TGTGCCAGCAGCTTAGGGAGTGGACAGTCGAACACCGGGGAGCTGTTTTTT. Amino acids: CASSLGSGQSNTGELFF.

This clonotype was observed many times. This sequence joins TRBV24-1 and TRBJ2-7; no clear D. Germline CDR1 and CDR2: KGHDR and SFDVKD. Trimming took off 3 bases at V and 5 bases at J, with 10 bases between the two ends. The CDR3 is 13 amino acids. The CDR3 coding sequence is TGTGCCACCAGTGATCCGACGACAAACGAGCAGTACTTC. Translating gives CATSDPTTNEQYF.